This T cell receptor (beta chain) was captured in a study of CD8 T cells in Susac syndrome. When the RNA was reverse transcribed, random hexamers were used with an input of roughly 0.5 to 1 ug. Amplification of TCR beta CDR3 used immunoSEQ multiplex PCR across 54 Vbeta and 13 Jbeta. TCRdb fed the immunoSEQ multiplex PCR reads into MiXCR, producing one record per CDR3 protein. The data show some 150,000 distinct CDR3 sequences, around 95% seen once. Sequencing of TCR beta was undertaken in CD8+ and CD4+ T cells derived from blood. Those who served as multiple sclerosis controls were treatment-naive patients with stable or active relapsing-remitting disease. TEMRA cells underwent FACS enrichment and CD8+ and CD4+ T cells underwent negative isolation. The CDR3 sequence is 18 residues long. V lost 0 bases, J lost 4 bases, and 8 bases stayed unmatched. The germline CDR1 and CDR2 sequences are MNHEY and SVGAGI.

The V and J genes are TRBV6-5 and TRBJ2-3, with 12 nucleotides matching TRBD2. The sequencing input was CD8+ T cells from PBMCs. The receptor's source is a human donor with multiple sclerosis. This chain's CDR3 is CASSYSVTSGGVADTQYF. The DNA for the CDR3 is TGTGCCAGCAGTTACTCCGTGACTAGCGGGGGTGTCGCAGATACGCAGTATTTT.